This TCR beta chain was captured in a study of HIV-infected patients and healthy controls. This CDR3 has 11 amino acids. V dropped 5 bases and J dropped 9 bases, with 8 bases sitting between them. Germline V gene lookup returns CDR1 MNHNY and CDR2 SVGAGI (reference sequence). Study-level points and caveats: Size-matching overweighted rare events from HIV-infected data when comparing patients with controls.

Follow-up blood was drawn about 14 weeks, roughly three months, after antiretroviral therapy began. The repertoire came from unfractionated whole blood and reflected all unsorted peripheral T cells. This clonotype was picked up many times. No antigen is known for it. Around 450 ng RNA was reverse transcribed with alpha and beta constant-region primers. Alpha and beta chain libraries were made separately by chain-specific third strand synthesis with multiplexing indices. TCRdb reprocessed the 5' RACE reads via MiXCR and lists one record per CDR3 protein. The sample shows roughly 14,000 distinct CDR3 sequences, more than 10% of them seen only once.

This TCR derives from an adult with HIV infection. The donor label of this sample is uncertain. The rearrangement uses TRBV6-6 and TRBJ2-1; D remains unclear. The specimen was blood, collected during antiretroviral therapy. In DNA, the CDR3 is TGTGCCAGCAGTCCTAGTACTGAGCAGTTCTTC. Protein sequence: CASSPSTEQFF.